This entry concerns a single T cell receptor beta chain. There is no known antigen for this receptor. No base-level quality is on record; no much larger clone is a single base apart. Library construction relied on PCR. TCRdb lists the instrument as Illumina HiSeq 2500. Molecular barcoding was employed in the preparation of TCR libraries, with unique molecular identifiers being used to normalize TCRbeta repertoire quantification. The raw public reads went through TCRdb reprocessing: fastp at Q25, MiXCR clone calling, in-frame beta chains kept. Under each unique CDR3 protein, matching rows form one entry showing the most common genes and DNA. The sample table contains some 520,000 distinct CDR3 sequences; only one count was recorded for less than 35% of them. Under 3% of the sample comes from the top ten. The CDR3 covers 16 residues, taking in both the cysteine and the phenylalanine. Of all the DNA, just the CDR3 is kept, 48 bases in frame from base 1. Relative to germline, V is 3 bases shorter and J is 3 bases shorter, with 20 bases between their ends. The germline V gene (reference sequence) gives CDR1 as DFQATT and CDR2 as SNEGSKA.

This entry is derived from a study of T-cell reconstitution after alpha-beta-depleted transplantation in children (dated by TCRdb to the mid-2010s). Regarding the study in general: Using TCR repertoire profiling, the study followed T-cell immune reconstitution in a quantitative way in children after TCRalphabeta/CD19-depleted allogeneic hematopoietic cell transplantation.

Recombination linked TRBV20-1 to TRBJ1-1, and perhaps TRBD1 as D gene, on 5 matching bases. The sequencing here drew on PBMCs from the stem cell graft donor, taken from the stem cell graft. This sequence originates from a human donor who donated a stem cell graft to a child with aplastic anemia. The nucleotide sequence is TGCAGTGCTAGTCTAAGACGGACACGGATGGACACTGAAGCTTTCTTT. This translates into CSASLRRTRMDTEAFF.